Presented here are 27 T cell receptor beta chains from one specimen sequenced in a study of beta chain features in type 1 diabetes. Isolated RNA was reverse transcribed in full, so expressed TCRB transcripts were sequenced. The data were produced by immunoSEQ multiplex PCR, yet TCRdb's version contains in-frame clones alone and is incomplete. The table lists about 400,000 clones, over 10% of them singletons. The sequenced material came from naive CD4+ T cells from blood. Receptor source: a man younger than 30 in good health.

The CDR3 DNA follows: TGTGCCAGCAGCTTGGAAATGGCAGGGGCAATGTCTGGGGCCAACGTCCTGACTTTC. Translating it yields CASSLEMAGAMSGANVLTF. The V and J genes are TRBV5-6 and TRBJ2-6; the D gene is possibly TRBD1 (6 bases). V was clipped by 0 bases and J by 1 base, with 17 bases between them. The CDR3 is 19 residues long. Looked up from germline, CDR1 is SGHDT and CDR2 is YYEEEE.

This clone has more than one count but fewer than ten. The chain has TRBV7-2 and TRBJ1-5; 7 positions match TRBD1. Germline-derived CDR1 and CDR2 are SGHTA and FQGNSA. After removal of 5 bases from V and 4 bases from J, the junction contained 8 bases not matched to a gene. The CDR3 consists of 15 residues. CDR3 sequence (DNA): TGTGCCAGCAGCCCAACCGGGACAGTAAATCAGCCCCAGCATTTT. This encodes CASSPTGTVNQPQHF. The variable domain in full, with the rest retrieved from reference TRBV7-2 and TRBJ1-5, is GAGVSQSPSNKVTEKGKDVELRCDPISGHTALYWYRQSLGQGLEFLIYFQGNSAPDKSGLPSDRFSAERTGGSVSTLTIQRTQQEDSAVYLCASSPTGTVNQPQHFGDGTRLSIL.

The sample holds a few counts of this clone. The genes are TRBV30 and TRBJ2-1; D is perhaps TRBD2 (5 bases). V gave up 3 bases and J gave up 6 bases, with 15 bases separating them. CDR3 size: 14 residues. The V gene's germline CDR1 is GTSNPN and CDR2 SVGIG (reference sequence). The CDR3 region has the DNA TGTGCCTGGAGCGGCGGGCGGGTCGGCAATGAGCAGTTCTTC. The encoded protein is CAWSGGRVGNEQFF. The full variable domain, completed using reference TRBV30 and TRBJ2-1, is SQTIHQWPATLVQPVGSPLSLECTVEGTSNPNLYWYRQAAGRGLQLLFYSVGIGQISSEVPQNLSASRPQDRQFILSSKKLLLSDSGFYLCAWSGGRVGNEQFFGPGTRLTVL.

The chain couples TRBV5-1 to TRBJ2-2; 7 nucleotides agree with TRBD1. The germline V gene has CDR1 SGHRS and CDR2 YFSETQ. The CDR3 has 16 residues. V dropped 5 bases and J dropped 3; count of bases not matched to a gene: 10. The CDR3: CASSKQPTGDTGELFF. The CDR3 coding sequence is TGCGCCAGCAGTAAACAACCCACAGGGGACACCGGGGAGCTGTTTTTT.

This clone was seen a handful of times. This chain uses TRBV4-1 with TRBJ1-1; TRBD1 matches 12 bases. V lost 1 base to trimming and J lost 4 bases; unmatched junction nucleotides: 7. The CDR3 runs to 17 residues. Germline V gene data show CDR1 as MGHRA and CDR2 as YSYEKL. CDR3 loop: CASSQVWGQGAGTEAFF. The CDR3 DNA sequence: TGCGCCAGCAGCCAAGTTTGGGGACAGGGGGCTGGCACTGAAGCTTTCTTT.

This chain uses TRBV30 with TRBJ1-2; TRBD1 is a possible D gene (5 bases). V dropped 2 bases and J dropped 0 bases, with 13 bases sitting between them. CDR3 length equals 15 residues. The germline gives CDR1 GTSNPN, CDR2 SVGIG (reference sequence). DNA for the CDR3: TGTGCCTGGAGTCCGACCCGACAGTCTAACTATGGCTACACCTTC. It is translated as CAWSPTRQSNYGYTF.

This clone was observed a few times. The chain recombines TRBV6-1 with TRBJ2-7; 7 bases are a match to TRBD1. V gave up 10 bases and J gave up 6 bases; unmatched junction bases: 12. The CDR3 runs to 13 residues. Germline CDR1 MNHNS, CDR2 SASEGT. In nucleotides, the CDR3 is TGTGCCACCCGTCGCACAGGGGAAGGCGAGCAGTACTTC. It codes for CATRRTGEGEQYF.

This clone showed up just a few times. Other DNA variants within this sample encode the same CDR3. J is TRBJ2-7 and V is TRBV7-2, with TRBD1 matching over 9 bases. The CDR3 is made up of 13 amino acids. In germline, CDR1 is SGHTA, CDR2 FQGNSA. V dropped 5 bases and J dropped 5; count of bases not matched to a gene: 4. CDR3 residues: CASSPRTGDEQYF. The CDR3 bases are TGTGCCAGCAGCCCTAGGACAGGGGACGAGCAGTACTTC.

The V gene is TRBV16, the J gene TRBJ1-2; 7 nucleotides line up with TRBD1. With 4 bases clipped from V and 2 bases from J, the junction kept 7 bases outside the gene matches. The CDR3 length is 15 residues. The germline gives CDR1 KGHSY, CDR2 FQNENV. The CDR3 DNA reads TGTGCCAGCAGCCCATCCGGGACAGCGAACTATGGCTACACCTTC. It specifies CASSPSGTANYGYTF.

The chain has TRBV7-9 and TRBJ1-2, with a possible D match to TRBD1 (5 bases). The CDR3 length is 14 residues. CDR1 is SEHNR and CDR2 is FQNEAQ in the germline V gene (reference sequence). The germline V and J ends were trimmed by 1 base and 4 bases, with 10 bases remaining between them. The CDR3 spells CASSLGGSGYGYTF. The DNA of the CDR3 is TGTGCCAGCAGCTTAGGGGGCAGTGGCTATGGCTACACCTTC. The entire variable domain, with the rest obtained from reference TRBV7-9 and TRBJ1-2, is as follows: DTGVSQNPRHKITKRGQNVTFRCDPISEHNRLYWYRQTLGQGPEFLTYFQNEAQLEKSRLLSDRFSAERPKGSFSTLEIQRTEQGDSAMYLCASSLGGSGYGYTFGSGTRLTVV.

The chain couples TRBV28 to TRBJ1-5; D gene ambiguous. The CDR3 length is 11 residues. V was pared by 7 bases and J by 11 bases, with 12 bases between. Germline CDR1 reads MDHEN; CDR2 reads SYDVKM. The CDR3 sequence: CASTYRRSQHF. CDR3 sequence (DNA): TGTGCCAGCACCTACCGCCGGTCCCAGCATTTT. The complete variable domain, with remaining parts taken from reference TRBV28 and TRBJ1-5, reads DVKVTQSSRYLVKRTGEKVFLECVQDMDHENMFWYRQDPGLGLRLIYFSYDVKMKEKGDIPEGYSVSREKKERFSLILESASTNQTSMYLCASTYRRSQHFGDGTRLSIL.

J is TRBJ2-5 and V is TRBV7-9, with TRBD1 matching over 7 bases. Germline V gives CDR1 SEHNR, CDR2 FQNEAQ (reference sequence). CDR3 length: 13 residues. V lost 5 bases and J lost 3; bases outside the gene matches: 3. CDR3 in amino acids: CASSLGTEETQYF. CDR3 nucleotide sequence: TGTGCCAGCAGCCTCGGGACAGAAGAGACCCAGTACTTC.

V usage is TRBV4-3 and J usage is TRBJ2-7, with 13 bases matching TRBD2. Per the germline V gene, CDR1 is LGHNA and CDR2 is YSLEER. The CDR3 length is 17 residues. V was pared by 4 bases and J by 2 bases, with 8 bases of the junction left unmatched. The CDR3 protein is CASSLGLAGAIAYEQYF. The CDR3 bases are TGCGCCAGCAGCCTAGGACTAGCGGGGGCCATAGCCTACGAGCAGTACTTC.

In its sample, this clone was seen a few times. The CDR3 sequence: CASSPTPGGYTF. In DNA form, the CDR3 reads TGTGCCAGCAGCCCGACCCCAGGGGGCTACACCTTC. The chain carries TRBV7-9 and TRBJ1-2; the D gene is possibly TRBD1 (5 bases). The CDR3 is 12 amino acids. CDR1 SEHNR and CDR2 FQNEAQ come from the germline V gene (reference sequence). The germline V and J ends were trimmed by 5 bases and 8 bases, with 12 bases remaining between them.

This clone was observed a handful of times. The chain is built from TRBV7-2 and TRBJ1-2, with D perhaps TRBD1 (5 bases). Germline V gene sequence: CDR1 SGHTA, CDR2 FQGNSA. This CDR3 contains 13 residues. Trimming took 2 bases from V and 8 from J, leaving 12 bases between them. The CDR3: CASSLRGGDGYTF. The CDR3 nucleotides are TGTGCCAGCAGCTTACGTGGAGGGGACGGCTACACCTTC.

The chain carries TRBV5-1 and TRBJ2-7; D is perhaps TRBD1 (6 bases). V dropped 6 bases and J dropped 3 bases, with 19 bases sitting between them. From germline, CDR1 is SGHRS and CDR2 YFSETQ. This CDR3 contains 15 residues. CDR3 region: CASTPTPGTRYEQYF. CDR3 coding DNA: TGCGCCAGCACCCCAACCCCCGGGACACGCTACGAGCAGTACTTC.

This clone was seen repeatedly, ten times or more. The rearrangement links TRBV7-9 to TRBJ2-1, with TRBD2 matching over 10 bases. This CDR3 spans 13 amino acids. Germline V gene lookup returns CDR1 SEHNR and CDR2 FQNEAQ (reference sequence). V gave up 1 base and J gave up 15 bases; unmatched junction bases: 6. CDR3 in DNA: TGTGCCAGCAGCTTAGGCCTAGCGGGAGTCGCGTTCTTC. Protein: CASSLGLAGVAFF.

This clone has more than one count but fewer than ten. V and J are TRBV30 and TRBJ2-3; TRBD2 aligns across 13 bases. This CDR3 is built from 16 residues. From germline, CDR1 is GTSNPN and CDR2 SVGIG (reference sequence). Trimming cost V 1 base and J 0 bases; bases outside gene matches: 1. In DNA form, the CDR3 reads TGTGCCTGGAGTGGGGGACTAGCGGGAAGCACAGATACGCAGTATTTT. It is translated as CAWSGGLAGSTDTQYF.

The CDR3 DNA reads TGTGCCAGCAGCGAGCGGGAGGGCATAGATACGCAGTATTTT. Protein product: CASSEREGIDTQYF. The chain links TRBV11-3 to TRBJ2-3; 10 positions match TRBD2. Per germline, CDR1 SGHNT and CDR2 YENEEA. The V gene end was trimmed by 5 bases and the J gene end by 5 bases; junction bases not matched to a gene: 4. There are 14 residues in the CDR3.

This sequence joins TRBV7-2 and TRBJ2-7; D is possibly TRBD2 (5 bases). Germline V gives CDR1 SGHTA, CDR2 FQGNSA. The V end lost 6 bases, the J end lost 2 bases, and 14 bases lay between the germline ends. CDR3 length equals 14 residues. CDR3 residues: CASRPRAAAYEQYF. The DNA for the CDR3 is TGTGCCAGCAGACCAAGAGCGGCAGCCTACGAGCAGTACTTC.

This clone was counted between two and nine times. The chain couples TRBV5-4 to TRBJ1-1; the D is unclear. The CDR3 extends over 14 amino acids. Germline V gene lookup returns CDR1 SGHNT and CDR2 YYREEE (reference sequence). The germline V and J ends were trimmed by 4 bases and 6 bases, with 16 bases remaining between them. The CDR3: CASSGGGGGAEAFF. DNA for the CDR3: TGTGCCAGCAGCGGTGGAGGCGGAGGAGCTGAAGCTTTCTTT.

In this sample, this clone turned up a few times. The chain recombines TRBV18 with TRBJ2-3; 7 positions match TRBD1. Per the germline V gene, CDR1 is KGHSH and CDR2 is LQKENI. The CDR3 spans 14 residues. The junction had 4 bases not matched to a gene; V was cut back by 1 base and J by 6 bases. CDR3 sequence reads: CASSPLRGPDTQYF. DNA for the CDR3: TGTGCCAGCTCACCACTAAGGGGGCCGGATACGCAGTATTTT.

This rearrangement joins TRBV5-1 to TRBJ2-7; 7 bases map to TRBD1. This CDR3 spans 15 amino acids. CDR1 SGHRS and CDR2 YFSETQ come from the germline V gene. With V trimmed by 0 bases and J by 4 bases, 7 bases remained unmatched. Here the CDR3 DNA reads TGCGCCAGCAGCTTGGAACAGGGGCTCAAGTACGAGCAGTACTTC. Encoded protein: CASSLEQGLKYEQYF.

The chain links TRBV5-1 to TRBJ1-2; possibly TRBD1 for D (5 bases). The germline V and J ends were trimmed by 0 bases and 6 bases, with 15 bases remaining between them. Germline V gives CDR1 SGHRS, CDR2 YFSETQ. The CDR3 totals 15 residues. CDR3 coding DNA: TGCGCCAGCAGCTTGGTTCATCAGGGAACGGATGGCTACACCTTC. It encodes CASSLVHQGTDGYTF. Based on the CDR3 plus reference TRBV5-1 and TRBJ1-2, the full variable domain is KAGVTQTPRYLIKTRGQQVTLSCSPISGHRSVSWYQQTPGQGLQFLFEYFSETQRNKGNFPGRFSGRQFSNSRSEMNVSTLELGDSALYLCASSLVHQGTDGYTFGSGTRLTVV.

This sequence joins TRBV30 and TRBJ2-7; 8 positions match TRBD1. The length of the CDR3 is 15 residues. V gave up 1 base and J gave up 3 bases; unmatched junction bases: 8. From germline, CDR1 is GTSNPN and CDR2 SVGIG (reference sequence). The CDR3, as DNA: TGTGCCTGGAGTGCCCTCGGACAGGGAAGCTACGAGCAGTACTTC. This codes for CAWSALGQGSYEQYF.

The CDR3 DNA reads TGCGCCAGCAGCTTTGGTGGCGAGCAGGGTTACTACGAGCAGTACTTC. This encodes CASSFGGEQGYYEQYF. The chain combines TRBV5-1 with TRBJ2-7; tentative D call: TRBD1 (5 bases). Germline values: CDR1 SGHRS, CDR2 YFSETQ. The ends were cut back, 2 bases at V and 3 bases at J, with 18 bases in the middle. The CDR3 extends over 16 amino acids.

The chain combines TRBV7-9 with TRBJ2-7, with TRBD1 as a possible D gene (5 bases). The CDR3 is 14 amino acids. Trimming took off 3 bases at V and 6 bases at J, with 15 bases between the two ends. In germline, CDR1 is SEHNR, CDR2 FQNEAQ (reference sequence). The CDR3: CASSFITQGSEQYF. The CDR3 DNA follows: TGTGCCAGCAGCTTTATCACCCAGGGAAGCGAGCAGTACTTC.